This T cell receptor (beta chain) was identified during a study of cytomegalovirus exposure and HLA in healthy donors (dated by TCRdb to the late 2010s). In terms of the full investigation: According to an earlier analysis of 450 to 650 of the donors, about 170 million T cells yielded 90 million to 130 million unique TCR beta sequences and about 280 Gb of sequence data. Approximately 330 gigabases of sequencing data and around 80 million unique TCR sequences made up an early release that covered 640 HLA-typed donors. Five DR-DQ haplotypes were handled as single units for association and clustering because linkage in the cohort was strong. The later analysis used no new phenotypic data to find candidate immune exposures, relying instead on TCR beta sequences and their occurrence across donors. The study aimed to test whether signatures of past pathogen exposure could be identified by cataloging public T cell receptors. Class I and class II HLA loci were covered by the typing at four-digit resolution. A separate validation cohort of 90 to 150 different subjects was used in addition to the roughly 700-subject first cohort. Alongside the repertoire data, information on donor age, sex, ethnicity and CMV serostatus was compiled. An earlier analysis of 587 of the donors used high-throughput TCR beta sequencing to judge whether each TCR beta V gene segment behaved as functional or pseudogenic. A later genetic analysis used genome-wide SNP genotypes for about three fifths of the 666 donors, treating that subset as a discovery cohort. The number of donors typed differed by locus, with roughly 620-630 for A, B, C, DRB1 and DQB1, 522 for DQA1, 600 to 610 for DPA1, and about 450 for DPB1. In a later analysis, previously published TCR beta repertoires from several hundred donors were re-analyzed and high-resolution HLA genotyping was added so that TCR occurrence patterns could be studied. To predict cytomegalovirus infection status, the study combined high-throughput TCR immunosequencing, statistical association of individual TCRs with disease status, and machine learning. The study profiled the T cell repertoires of hundreds of subjects by immunosequencing and related them to cytomegalovirus serostatus. Every discovery cohort repertoire had been produced on one sequencing platform. Among about 400 genotyped donors of the cohort, an average of about 220,000 unique TCR beta nucleotide sequences was sequenced per donor, of which about 18% were non-productive. Of the roughly 400 genotyped donors, approximately 80% fell in the genetic ancestry cluster associated with self-reported Caucasian donors.

In the case of this clone: Its recognized antigen is unknown. Per-nucleotide qualities are absent, and no much larger clonotype sits a single base away. The sample holds other DNA sequences that translate to the same CDR3.

On the study overall, not on this receptor specifically: A further reported finding was that TCR beta sequences accurately predicted the HLA-A and HLA-B alleles for most subjects in the first cohort. Sequencing depth was assumed to be roughly uniform across donors in the presence/absence analyses, though that assumption may not hold. The study gave a list of 150 to 200 TCR beta chains associated with cytomegalovirus. In a later analysis, about 17,000 TCR beta sequences were associated with specific HLA alleles at a false discovery rate of 0.05. The sequencing pipeline was judged likely to have produced a cluster of highly shared sequence variants as a technical artifact. When HLA alleles, especially DR and DQ, strongly co-occurred, attributing TCR associations to individual alleles was difficult. Compared with the 666-donor mean, donors in an Asian-associated ancestry cluster had fewer N-insertions in productive TCRs, according to a later genetic analysis. V-gene and J-gene trimming of TCR beta chains was associated with a missense DCLRE1C variant in a later genetic analysis, and the association was replicated in an independent cohort. The classifier was reported to diagnose cytomegalovirus status with high specificity and sensitivity in both the original cohort and the validation cohort. Linkage disequilibrium might explain the correlated functional status among segregating V segments, but an unknown experimental factor could not be excluded. Compared with equally common non-associated chains, HLA-associated TCR beta chains in a later analysis were more clonally expanded and had lower generation probabilities. Across donors, most TCR sequences were observed very rarely, whereas some public TCRs were present in many individuals. According to a later analysis, parvovirus B19, influenza, CMV and Epstein-Barr virus appeared linked to several top co-occurrence clusters. In vitro tests confirmed that a few of the cytomegalovirus-associated TCR beta chains recognize cytomegalovirus antigens. A later analysis found that most CMV-associated TCR beta chains appeared HLA-restricted, with HLA associations seemingly driven largely by CMV exposure. A later analysis found that TCR association rates varied across HLA loci, with DRB1 alleles showing the most associated TCRs and HLA-C alleles the fewest. It was suggested by the authors that the approach could potentially be generalized to other disease states and immunological phenotypes. CMV serostatus was the only immune exposure information available for the cohort. Broadly in line with IMGT annotations, most TCR beta V segments showed up in productive rearrangements about 87% or about 30% of the time in an earlier analysis of some 590 of the donors. In this cohort, only TCR beta chains were sequenced, and detectable features were limited by the absence of alpha or paired-chain data. HLA typing was unavailable for some donors at each locus, so association tests used only the typed subset. Because counts were too low, roughly 17 rarely observed V segments, including chromosome 9 orphons, were left out of the earlier analysis of approximately 500 of the donors.

Libraries were prepared through the immunoSEQ multiplex PCR assay. The multiplex PCR relied on a mix of 60 forward primers for TCR Vbeta segments and 13 reverse primers for TCR Jbeta segments. A multiplex PCR assay on genomic DNA amplified the CDR3 region of rearranged TCR beta genes. The Illumina HiSeq System was used to sequence the amplified TCR beta libraries as 87-base-pair reads. Per the source publication's procedure: A later analysis counted about 80 million unique TCR beta chains across the 666 repertoires, and some 11 million of these chains were shared by at least two donors. A nearest-neighbor algorithm error-corrected the raw reads and collapsed the reads into unique sequences, merging closely related sequences to remove PCR and sequencing errors. V, D and J gene segments were assigned by aligning CDR3 sequences to IMGT reference sequences. For a sequence to be retained, at least a six-nucleotide match to both a V gene segment and a J gene segment was required. Rearrangements were called productive when the CDR3 lacked stop codons and stayed in frame with V and J; all others were non-productive. Following IMGT convention, CDR3 was defined as the stretch from the second conserved V-encoded cysteine to the conserved J-encoded phenylalanine. Sequences without an unambiguous match to a single V gene segment were excluded from the earlier analysis of about 640 of the donors. In an earlier analysis of approximately 590 of the donors, V segments were called functional above 56.7% productive rearrangements and were called segregating when the between-donor standard deviation exceeded 5%. A statistical classification framework was developed to diagnose cytomegalovirus status using the catalog of TCR beta chain sequences. In a later analysis, TCR nucleotide sequences were compared against IMGT/GENE-DB human TR gene sequences so that V and J genes could be assigned. Using the TCRdist pipeline, a later analysis assigned CDR3 sequences along with most-parsimonious VDJ recombination scenarios. A later analysis defined each TCR beta chain by its CDR3 amino acid sequence plus V-gene family, and excluded reads lacking a unique V-gene family. In a later analysis, around 650 highly shared, low-generation-probability nucleotide sequences were removed to address suspected cross-contamination and a sequencing artifact. In a later analysis, a clonal expansion index was calculated for each public chain from normalized within-repertoire ranks of inferred template counts. In a later analysis, generation probabilities were computed with a VDJ recombination model fitted to out-of-frame rearrangements, and the resulting probabilities were checked against IGoR. In a later analysis, TCR-TCR, TCR-HLA and TCR-CMV co-occurrence was scored with hypergeometric tests, and a repertoire-size bias correction was applied to TCR pairs. In a later analysis, false discovery rates were estimated by permuting HLA or CMV assignments 20 times. A later analysis grouped co-occurring TCRs with DBSCAN, adding TCRdist sequence similarity when clustering within HLA-allele-positive subsets. Co-occurrence clustering excluded repertoires with fewer than 30,000 or more than 120,000 public chains, plus five with anomalous nucleotide sharing. The clones in this table, taken by TCRdb from immuneACCESS, are in-frame only. Not every clone is retained; where verified, under half of the shortfall comes from an unresolved V gene, and the cause of the rest is unknown. V and J calls plus clone size are reproduced from that table; the DNA served to infer D and trimming. The table for this sample lists 120,000 or so clones; around 84% of them were counted only once. The ten largest clones take up roughly 5.9% of the sample.

In total, around 600 healthy bone marrow donors made up the cohort. At the time of sampling, every cohort member was nominally healthy, though immune exposures that went unrecorded were likely present. The donor tested CMV seronegative and was one of the 352 seronegative cohort members. Each donor provided a peripheral blood sample, and peripheral blood mononuclear cells were used for TCR beta sequencing. Genomic DNA was extracted from the blood cell samples with the Qiagen DNeasy Blood Extraction Kit. The sequenced material came from PBMCs. The sequence came from a woman in her thirties or forties in good health and CMV-seronegative.

The CDR3 is CASSARQGRTDTQYF. The bases read TGTGCCAGCAGTGCCCGACAGGGGAGGACAGATACGCAGTATTTT. The chain uses TRBV27 and TRBJ2-3, with TRBD1 matching 8 junction bases. Trimming takes 5 bases off V and 3 bases off J; junction bases not matched to a gene: 7. Based on the germline V gene (reference sequence), the CDR1 and CDR2 sequences are MNHEY and SMNVEV. The CDR3 spans 15 residues, from the cysteine through the phenylalanine. The retained sequence is limited to the CDR3, 45 bases, with the frame set at the first base.